This T cell receptor beta chain was retrieved from a study of blood T cells in healthy people across ages. About the study: About one barcoded beta molecule per two T cells was captured by template switching.

The ends were cut back, 6 bases at V and 3 bases at J, with 15 bases in the middle. The CDR3 is 14 residues long. PCR was performed a second time for roughly 7 to 11 cycles using a sample-barcoded 5' primer and a J-beta primer mix. In TCRdb, the 5' RACE reads were re-called with MiXCR into one record per CDR3 protein. The data contain 850,000 to 1,300,000 distinct CDR3 sequences, more than 35% of them singletons. This clonotype appeared a few times. The chain is built from TRBV12-3 or TRBV12-4 and TRBJ2-7; D may be TRBD2 (6 bases). The receptor was isolated from an older woman in good health. What was sequenced was blood. The CDR3 DNA reads as TGTGCCAGCAGAGGCGGGACCAGAAGCTACGAGCAGTACTTC. This gives the protein CASRGGTRSYEQYF.